The T cell receptor beta chain described here comes from a study of human T cells and chemical hapten exposure. Study as a whole: Upper-back patches of 0.01% DPC were read at 6 days. Study findings and constraints: High-frequency TCRs, those above 1 in 1000, stayed the same after DPC sensitization.

Unique molecular identifiers were linked by the library to individual cDNA molecules. MiXCR, applied by TCRdb to the RACE reads, yields one record per CDR3 protein. The sample holds 71,000 or so distinct CDR3 sequences; 7.5% to 10% are singletons and the top ten take 2.5% to 3.5%. This clonotype appeared a few times. Its target is not known. The time point: patch test 1, 2 weeks after DPC sensitization. Treatment here: therapeutic diphenylcyclopropenone sensitization with weekly scalp DPC. Trimming took 8 bases from V and 12 from J, leaving 25 bases between them. From germline, CDR1 is KGHDR and CDR2 SFDVKD. The CDR3 consists of 15 residues.

The starting material was whole blood, obtained in connection with sensitization to the hapten diphenylcyclopropenone (DPC). The sequence came from a woman aged 40 to 55 with alopecia areata. Some clones in this sample may be carry-over from other donors' samples. V usage is TRBV24-1 and J usage is TRBJ2-1, with D tentatively TRBD2 (5 bases). The CDR3 nucleotides are TGTGCCACCACCGCGTCGGGGTCCTCCTCGATGGGGCAGTTCTTC. Protein product: CATTASGSSSMGQFF.